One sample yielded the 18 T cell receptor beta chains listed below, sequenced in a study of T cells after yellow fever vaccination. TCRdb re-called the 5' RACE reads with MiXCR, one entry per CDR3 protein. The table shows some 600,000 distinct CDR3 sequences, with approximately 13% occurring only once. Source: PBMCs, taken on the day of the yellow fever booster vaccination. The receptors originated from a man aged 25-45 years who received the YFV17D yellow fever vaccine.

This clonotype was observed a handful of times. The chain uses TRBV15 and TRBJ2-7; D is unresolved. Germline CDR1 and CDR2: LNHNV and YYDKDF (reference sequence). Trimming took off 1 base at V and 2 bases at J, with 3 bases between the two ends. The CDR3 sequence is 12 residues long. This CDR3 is CATSRGTYEQYF. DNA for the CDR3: TGTGCCACCAGCAGAGGAACCTACGAGCAGTACTTC.

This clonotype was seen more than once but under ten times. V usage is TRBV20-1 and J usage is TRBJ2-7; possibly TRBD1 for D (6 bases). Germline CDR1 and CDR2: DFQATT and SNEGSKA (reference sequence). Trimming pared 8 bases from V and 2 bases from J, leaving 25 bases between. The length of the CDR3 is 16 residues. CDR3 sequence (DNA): TGCAGTACGCCAGGGACATCTGAAATTGAAACCTACGAGCAGTACTTC. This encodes CSTPGTSEIETYEQYF.

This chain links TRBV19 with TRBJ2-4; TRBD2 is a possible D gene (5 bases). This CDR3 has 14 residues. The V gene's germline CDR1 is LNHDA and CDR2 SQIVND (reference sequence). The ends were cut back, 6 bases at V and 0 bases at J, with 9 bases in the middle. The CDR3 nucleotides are TGTGCCAGTAGAATGAGCGGAGCCAAAAACATTCAGTACTTC. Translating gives CASRMSGAKNIQYF.

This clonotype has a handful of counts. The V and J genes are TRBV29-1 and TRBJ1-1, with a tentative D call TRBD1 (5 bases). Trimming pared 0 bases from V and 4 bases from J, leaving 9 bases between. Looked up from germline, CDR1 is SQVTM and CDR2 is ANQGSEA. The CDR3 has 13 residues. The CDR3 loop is CSVEDHGGTEAFF. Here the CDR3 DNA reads TGCAGCGTTGAAGATCATGGGGGCACTGAAGCTTTCTTT. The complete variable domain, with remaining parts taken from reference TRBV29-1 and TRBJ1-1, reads SAVISQKPSRDICQRGTSLTIQCQVDSQVTMMFWYRQQPGQSLTLIATANQGSEATYESGFVIDKFPISRPNLTFSTLTVSNMSPEDSSIYLCSVEDHGGTEAFFGQGTRLTVV.

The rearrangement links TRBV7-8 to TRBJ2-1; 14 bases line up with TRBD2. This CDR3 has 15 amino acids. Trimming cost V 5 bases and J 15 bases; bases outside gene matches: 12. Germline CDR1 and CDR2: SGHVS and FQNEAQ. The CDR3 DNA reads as TGTGCCAGCAGCCCGGGACTAGCGGGAGTCGTTTTTCCGTTCTTC. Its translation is CASSPGLAGVVFPFF.

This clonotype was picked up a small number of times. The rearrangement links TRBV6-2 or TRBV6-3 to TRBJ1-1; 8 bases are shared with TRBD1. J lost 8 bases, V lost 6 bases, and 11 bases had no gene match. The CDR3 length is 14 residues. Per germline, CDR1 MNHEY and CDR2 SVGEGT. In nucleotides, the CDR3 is TGTGCCAGCAGCCACTTGTTGGACAGGGCCGAAGCTTTCTTT. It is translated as CASSHLLDRAEAFF.

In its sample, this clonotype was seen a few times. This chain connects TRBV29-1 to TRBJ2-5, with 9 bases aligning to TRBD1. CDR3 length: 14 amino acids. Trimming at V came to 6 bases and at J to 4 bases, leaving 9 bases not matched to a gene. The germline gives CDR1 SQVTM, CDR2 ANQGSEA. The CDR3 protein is CSVGKQGARETQYF. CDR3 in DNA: TGCAGCGTGGGGAAACAGGGGGCTCGAGAGACCCAGTACTTC.

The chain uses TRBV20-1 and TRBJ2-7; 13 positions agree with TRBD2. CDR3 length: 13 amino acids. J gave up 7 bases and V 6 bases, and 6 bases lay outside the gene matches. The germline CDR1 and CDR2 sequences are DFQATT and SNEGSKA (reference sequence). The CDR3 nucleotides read TGCAGTGCGGGACTAGCGGGAACTGAAGAGCAGTACTTC. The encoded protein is CSAGLAGTEEQYF.

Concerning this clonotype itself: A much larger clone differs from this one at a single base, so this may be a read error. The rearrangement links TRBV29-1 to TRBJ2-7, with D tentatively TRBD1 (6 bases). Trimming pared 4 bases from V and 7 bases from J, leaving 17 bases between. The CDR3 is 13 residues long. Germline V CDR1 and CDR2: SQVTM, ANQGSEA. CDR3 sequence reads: CSVVSGGVGEQYF. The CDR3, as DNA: TGCAGCGTTGTCTCTGGGGGCGTGGGAGAGCAGTACTTC.

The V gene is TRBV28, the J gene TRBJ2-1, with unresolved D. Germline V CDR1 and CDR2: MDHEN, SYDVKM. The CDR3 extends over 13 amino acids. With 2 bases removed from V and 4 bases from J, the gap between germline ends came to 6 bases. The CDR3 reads CASSLAEYNEQFF. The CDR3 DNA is TGTGCCAGCAGTTTAGCGGAATACAATGAGCAGTTCTTC.

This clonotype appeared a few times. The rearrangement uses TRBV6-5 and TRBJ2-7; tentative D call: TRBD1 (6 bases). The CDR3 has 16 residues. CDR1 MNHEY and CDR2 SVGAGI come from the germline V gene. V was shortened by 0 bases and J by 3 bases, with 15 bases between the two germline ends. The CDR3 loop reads CASSYSPGRGNYEQYF. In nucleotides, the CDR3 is TGTGCCAGCAGTTACTCCCCTGGCAGGGGCAACTACGAGCAGTACTTC.

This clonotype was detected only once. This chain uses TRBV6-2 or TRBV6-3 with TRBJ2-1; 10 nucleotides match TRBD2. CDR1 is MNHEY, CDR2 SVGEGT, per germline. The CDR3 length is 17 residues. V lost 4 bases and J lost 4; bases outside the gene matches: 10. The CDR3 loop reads CASSFPRGSGGYNEQFF. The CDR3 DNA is TGTGCCAGCAGTTTCCCGAGGGGTAGCGGGGGGTACAATGAGCAGTTCTTC.

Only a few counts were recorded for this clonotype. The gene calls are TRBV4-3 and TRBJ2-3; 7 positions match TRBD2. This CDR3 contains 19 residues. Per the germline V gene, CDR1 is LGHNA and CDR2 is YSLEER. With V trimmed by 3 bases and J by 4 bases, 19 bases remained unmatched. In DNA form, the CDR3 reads TGCGCCAGCAGCCAGGCTCCCCCGGGAGGAGGAGTGATGGCAGATACGCAGTATTTT. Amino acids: CASSQAPPGGGVMADTQYF.

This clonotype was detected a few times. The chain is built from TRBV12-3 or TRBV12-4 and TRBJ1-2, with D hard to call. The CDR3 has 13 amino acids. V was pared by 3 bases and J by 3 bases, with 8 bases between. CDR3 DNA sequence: TGTGCCAGCAGTTTCGGGGAATACTATGGCTACACCTTC. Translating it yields CASSFGEYYGYTF.

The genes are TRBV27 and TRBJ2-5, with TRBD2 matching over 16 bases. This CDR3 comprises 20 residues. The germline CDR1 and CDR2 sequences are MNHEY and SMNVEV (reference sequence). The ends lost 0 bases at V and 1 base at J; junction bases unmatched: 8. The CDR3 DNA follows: TGTGCCAGCAGTTTATCCCCCGGGACTAGCGGGAGGGCCTCCCAAGAGACCCAGTACTTC. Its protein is CASSLSPGTSGRASQETQYF.

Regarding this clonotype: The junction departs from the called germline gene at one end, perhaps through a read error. DNA for the CDR3: TGCTGTGCTACCCGAACGTATAGGGAGTCAAGGGAGACCCAGTACTTC. Amino acids: CCATRTYRESRETQYF. The V gene is TRBV20-1, the J gene TRBJ2-5, with D possibly matching TRBD2 (5 bases). This CDR3 contains 16 residues. Germline V lookup: CDR1 DFQATT, CDR2 SNEGSKA (reference sequence).

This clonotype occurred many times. This CDR3 is CASKSTSHDNEQFF. The CDR3 DNA is TGTGCCAGCAAGTCGACTAGCCACGACAATGAGCAGTTCTTC. V usage is TRBV19 and J usage is TRBJ2-1; 7 positions match TRBD2. V was clipped by 9 bases and J by 5 bases; unmatched bases: 10. Germline-derived CDR1 and CDR2 are LNHDA and SQIVND (reference sequence). CDR3 length: 14 residues.

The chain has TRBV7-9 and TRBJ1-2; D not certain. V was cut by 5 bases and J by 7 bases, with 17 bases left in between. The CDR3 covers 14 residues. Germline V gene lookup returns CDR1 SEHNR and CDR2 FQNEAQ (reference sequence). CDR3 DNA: TGTGCCAGCAGCCTAAACCGGTTACTTAGTGGCTACACCTTC. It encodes CASSLNRLLSGYTF.